A selection of T cell receptor beta chains follows, all from one sample in a study of siplizumab effects on memory and regulatory T cells. Assay used: immunoSEQ multiplex PCR; TCRdb lists only in-frame clones, some missing. Of some 110,000 clones detected, nearly 95% appear once; the ten largest clones hold roughly 0.64%. The specimen sequenced was Tregs sorted from blood. These receptor sequences come from a human donor in good health. Each CDR3 is given with its conserved first and last residue. Each record gives: J gene, V gene, D gene, clone size, CDR3 protein, CDR3 DNA. The D gene is left open where the match is weak. The size entry is marked missing in some rows and otherwise reads once, few, many or a size class.

>TRBJ1-2|TRBV5-4|-|once
CASSLGQTADGYTF
TGTGCCAGCAGCTTGGGACAGACGGCCGATGGCTACACCTTC
>TRBJ2-1|TRBV18|-|once
CASSSRVHNSDNEQFF
TGTGCCAGCTCATCCCGGGTCCACAACTCCGACAATGAGCAGTTCTTC
>TRBJ2-2|TRBV6-6|-|-
CASSPPDRNTGELFF
TGTGCCAGCAGTCCCCCGGACAGGAACACCGGGGAGCTGTTTTTT
>TRBJ2-1|TRBV6-5|-|-
CASSYPPGEQFF
TGTGCCAGCAGTTACCCCCCTGGTGAGCAGTTCTTC
>TRBJ1-4|TRBV10-3|-|-
CAISAYLMADIEKLFF
TGTGCCATCAGTGCATACCTAATGGCCGACATCGAAAAACTGTTTTTT
>TRBJ1-2|TRBV9|TRBD1|-
CASSGRQGRYGYTF
TGTGCCAGCAGCGGACGACAGGGACGCTATGGCTACACCTTC
>TRBJ2-3|TRBV19|TRBD2|-
CASSMLAGGGTDTQYF
TGTGCCAGTAGTATGCTAGCGGGGGGGGGCACAGATACGCAGTATTTT
>TRBJ1-1|TRBV11-2|-|-
CASSLESGMNTEAFF
TGTGCCAGCAGCTTAGAGTCGGGAATGAACACTGAAGCTTTCTTT
>TRBJ1-1|TRBV11-3|-|-
CASSSYTEAFF
TGTGCCAGCAGCTCCTACACTGAAGCTTTCTTT
>TRBJ2-7|TRBV7-8|-|-
CASRMGLTSYEQYF
TGTGCCAGCAGGATGGGACTGACATCCTACGAGCAGTACTTC
>TRBJ2-1|TRBV7-9|-|-
CASSLRENEQFF
TGTGCCAGCAGCTTACGGGAAAATGAGCAGTTCTTC
>TRBJ2-5|TRBV11-3|-|-
CASSLSKETQYF
TGTGCCAGCAGCCTTAGTAAAGAGACCCAGTACTTC
>TRBJ2-6|TRBV11-2|-|-
CASSLLQGPTISGANVLTF
TGTGCCAGCAGCTTACTACAGGGACCCACTATCTCTGGGGCCAACGTCCTGACTTTC
>TRBJ1-2|TRBV10-3|TRBD1|-
CAIRETGSAGYTF
TGTGCCATCAGAGAGACAGGGTCGGCTGGCTACACCTTC
>TRBJ2-3|TRBV19|-|-
CASSIGVGTDTQYF
TGTGCCAGTAGTATCGGGGTAGGCACAGATACGCAGTATTTT
>TRBJ2-7|TRBV6-1|-|-
CASSSRTANEQYF
TGTGCCAGCAGTTCCCGGACCGCGAACGAGCAGTACTTC
>TRBJ2-7|TRBV2|-|-
CASSEEGQQYF
TGTGCCAGCAGTGAAGAGGGACAGCAGTACTTC
>TRBJ2-6|TRBV5-1|-|-
CASSFFSGANVLTF
TGCGCCAGCAGCTTCTTCTCTGGGGCCAACGTCCTGACTTTC
>TRBJ2-3|TRBV5-1|-|-
CASSRDFDTQYF
TGCGCCAGCAGCCGGGACTTTGATACGCAGTATTTT
>TRBJ2-7|TRBV6-1|TRBD1|-
CASRRDRVTYEQYF
TGTGCCAGCAGGCGGGACAGGGTAACCTACGAGCAGTACTTC
>TRBJ2-2|TRBV2|-|-
CASSEMAPELFF
TGTGCCAGCAGTGAAATGGCTCCGGAGCTGTTTTTT
>TRBJ2-7|TRBV5-1|TRBD1|few
CASSGTGAPYEQYF
TGCGCCAGCAGCGGGACAGGTGCCCCCTACGAGCAGTACTTC
>TRBJ1-3|TRBV10-3|TRBD1|-
CAISEVKGQGTGNTIYF
TGTGCCATCAGTGAAGTCAAGGGACAGGGGACTGGAAACACCATATATTTT
>TRBJ2-5|TRBV15|TRBD2|-
CATSRGLTSAYQETQYF
TGTGCCACCAGCAGAGGGTTAACTAGCGCCTACCAAGAGACCCAGTACTTC
>TRBJ2-7|TRBV4-1|-|-
CASSQDRQASSYEQYF
TGCGCCAGCAGCCAAGATCGACAGGCCAGCTCCTACGAGCAGTACTTC
>TRBJ1-1|TRBV2|-|-
CASSEAITEAFF
TGTGCCAGCAGTGAAGCGATCACTGAAGCTTTCTTT
>TRBJ1-1|TRBV5-1|-|-
CASKGGEMNTEAFF
TGCGCCAGCAAGGGTGGCGAGATGAACACTGAAGCTTTCTTT
>TRBJ1-1|TRBV6-1|-|-
CASSFRTGGNTEAFF
TGTGCCAGCAGTTTTCGGACTGGGGGAAACACTGAAGCTTTCTTT
>TRBJ1-2|TRBV7-2|TRBD1|-
CASSYTTGGLYGYTF
TGTGCCAGCAGCTATACTACAGGGGGCCTCTATGGCTACACCTTC
>TRBJ1-1|TRBV5-1|-|few
CASSLVGMNTEAFF
TGCGCCAGCAGCTTGGTTGGGATGAACACTGAAGCTTTCTTT
>TRBJ2-7|TRBV7-9|-|-
CASSLTYEQYF
TGTGCCAGCAGCCTGACCTACGAGCAGTACTTC
>TRBJ1-1|TRBV5-6|-|-
CASSIKGGVRNTEAFF
TGTGCCAGCAGCATCAAAGGGGGGGTAAGGAACACTGAAGCTTTCTTT
>TRBJ2-3|TRBV6-1|-|-
CARGDTQYF
TGTGCCAGGGGAGATACGCAGTATTTT
>TRBJ1-4|TRBV11-2|TRBD1|-
CASSSRTGVNEKLFF
TGTGCCAGCAGCTCCAGGACAGGGGTGAATGAAAAACTGTTTTTT
>TRBJ1-2|TRBV5-1|-|-
CASSPGHNYGYTF
TGCGCCAGCAGCCCGGGACACAACTATGGCTACACCTTC
>TRBJ2-1|TRBV4-1|TRBD2|once
CASSVQGLAGVKQFF
TGCGCCAGCAGCGTTCAGGGACTAGCGGGAGTAAAGCAGTTCTTC
>TRBJ2-1|TRBV11-3|-|-
CASSPPTAPKQFF
TGTGCCAGCAGCCCTCCGACAGCCCCAAAGCAGTTCTTC
>TRBJ2-1|TRBV7-2|TRBD1|-
CASSLQGQGYNEQFF
TGTGCCAGCAGCTTACAAGGACAGGGGTACAATGAGCAGTTCTTC
>TRBJ2-5|TRBV5-4|-|-
CASSPRGTETQYF
TGTGCCAGCAGCCCCCGAGGGACAGAGACCCAGTACTTC
>TRBJ1-6|TRBV29-1|-|-
CSVRRGLNSPLHF
TGCAGCGTCCGCCGGGGGCTTAATTCACCCCTCCACTTT
>TRBJ2-1|TRBV7-9|-|-
CASSGVNEQFF
TGTGCCAGCAGCGGAGTCAATGAGCAGTTCTTC
>TRBJ1-5|TRBV27|-|few
CASSFRGQPQHF
TGTGCCAGCAGTTTTCGGGGTCAGCCCCAGCATTTT
>TRBJ1-1|TRBV7-6|-|-
CASSLWQNTEAFF
TGTGCCAGCAGCTTATGGCAGAACACTGAAGCTTTCTTT
>TRBJ2-3|TRBV19|-|-
CASSIRGTSTDTQYF
TGTGCCAGTAGTATCCGGGGGACTAGCACAGATACGCAGTATTTT
>TRBJ2-7|TRBV15|-|-
CATSRLYRGGHYEQYF
TGTGCCACCAGCAGACTCTACAGGGGAGGTCACTACGAGCAGTACTTC
>TRBJ2-5|TRBV7-8|-|-
CASSLGFQETQYF
TGTGCCAGCAGCCTCGGGTTCCAAGAGACCCAGTACTTC
>TRBJ2-7|TRBV29-1|-|once
CSALTVREEQYF
TGCAGCGCCCTTACAGTCCGCGAGGAGCAGTACTTC